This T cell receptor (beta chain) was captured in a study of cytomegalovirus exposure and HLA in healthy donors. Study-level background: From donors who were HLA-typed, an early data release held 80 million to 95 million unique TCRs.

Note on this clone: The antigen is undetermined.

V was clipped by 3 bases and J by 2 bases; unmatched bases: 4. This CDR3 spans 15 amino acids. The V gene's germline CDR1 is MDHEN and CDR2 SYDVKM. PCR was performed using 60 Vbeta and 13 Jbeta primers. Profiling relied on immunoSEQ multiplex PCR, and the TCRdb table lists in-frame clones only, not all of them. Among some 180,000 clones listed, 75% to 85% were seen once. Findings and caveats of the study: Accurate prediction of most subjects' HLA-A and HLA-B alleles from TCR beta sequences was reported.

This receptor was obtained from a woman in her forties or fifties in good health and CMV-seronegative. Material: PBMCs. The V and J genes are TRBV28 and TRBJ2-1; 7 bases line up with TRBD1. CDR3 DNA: TGTGCCAGCAGTTTTGGGCAGGGGGCCTACAATGAGCAGTTCTTC. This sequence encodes CASSFGQGAYNEQFF.